This TCR beta chain was recovered during a study of vaccination effects on CD4 cells after COVID-19. Broader study findings: Relatively few convalescent patients took part in the study, which had no early post-infection timepoints. Long after vaccination, the clones induced by infection and by vaccine shrank markedly in size.

The germline gives CDR1 MNHNS, CDR2 SASEGT. The CDR3 has 14 amino acids. The germline V and J ends were trimmed by 2 bases and 5 bases, with 12 bases remaining between them. This clone was detected only a few times. As yet, its antigen is unknown. The sample carries other DNA sequences with the same CDR3. After expansion with viral peptide pools in the ViraFEST assay, antigen-specific CD4+ T cells were sequenced. Investigators separated out CD4+ T cells once approximately 10 days of culture had passed. Each vaccine recipient was nucleocapsid antibody negative and had no prior SARS-CoV-2 infection. The repertoire was sequenced with immunoSEQ multiplex PCR; TCRdb's copy has only in-frame clones and lacks some. Among 20,000 to 25,000 clones listed, 60% to 70% were seen once.

The J gene is TRBJ2-5, the V gene TRBV6-1, with a weak D call TRBD2 (5 bases). This sequence originates from a human donor who received a COVID-19 vaccine. The material sequenced was CD4+ T cells from PBMCs cultured with HCoV-NL63 spike peptides, taken before COVID-19 vaccination. The CDR3 sequence: CASSETGIGETQYF. The DNA of the CDR3 is TGTGCCAGCAGTGAAACGGGGATTGGGGAGACCCAGTACTTC.